Shown below are 14 T cell receptor beta chains from a single sample sequenced in a study of low-dose radiotherapy and immunotherapy resistance in tumors. TRAV- and TRBV-specific primers primed first-strand cDNA, covering alpha and beta chains. TCRs were put through about 20 PCR cycles of amplification with Phusion. A constant-region primer and the V-primer adapter served as the primer pair. TCRdb passed the reads through MiXCR, listing each CDR3 protein once. The sample records some 11,000 distinct CDR3 sequences, about 47% being singletons. These receptors all stem from a human donor with advanced metastatic prostate, ovarian, gallbladder or colorectal cancer (not recorded which). This table probably holds off-target reads from a library built for another chain.

The chain couples TRBV6-6 to TRBJ2-7; tentatively, D is TRBD2 (5 bases). Germline assignment: CDR1 MNHNY and CDR2 SVGAGI (reference sequence). The CDR3 contains 14 residues. The ends were cut back, 6 bases at V and 7 bases at J, with 19 bases in the middle. In DNA, the CDR3 is TGTGCCAGCAGCCGTGCCCTGGCCTCGGGGGAGCAGTACTTC. It is translated as CASSRALASGEQYF.

The table lists this clonotype with a few counts. The rearrangement joins TRBV5-4 to TRBJ2-1, with D possibly being TRBD2 (6 bases). V was trimmed by 9 bases and J by 2 bases, leaving 21 bases between them. Germline CDR1 SGHNT, CDR2 YYREEE (reference sequence). The CDR3 covers 16 residues. CDR3: CATPTSPGATYNEQFF. Written as DNA, the CDR3 is TGTGCCACCCCGACCAGCCCGGGAGCTACCTACAATGAGCAGTTCTTC.

This clonotype appeared a single time. V usage is TRBV12-3 or TRBV12-4 and J usage is TRBJ1-4, with unresolved D. The V end lost 3 bases, the J end lost 3 bases, and 8 bases lay between the germline ends. CDR3 length: 14 residues. CDR3 region: CASSFSGANEKLFF. The CDR3 bases are TGTGCCAGCAGTTTTTCCGGGGCTAATGAAAAACTGTTTTTT.

This clonotype was seen a handful of times. The chain employs TRBV9 and TRBJ2-6, with D possibly being TRBD2 (7 bases). V lost 0 bases to trimming and J lost 11 bases, with 12 bases between them. Germline CDR1 and CDR2: SGDLS and YYNGEE. The CDR3 loop spans 14 amino acids. This CDR3 reads CASSVAGGGDVLTF. CDR3 DNA: TGTGCCAGCAGCGTAGCCGGAGGGGGGGACGTCCTGACTTTC.

This chain links TRBV7-6 with TRBJ1-3; D is unresolved. The CDR3 has 18 amino acids. The V end lost 1 base, the J end lost 0 bases, and 16 bases lay between the germline ends. The V gene's germline CDR1 is SGHVS and CDR2 FNYEAQ. CDR3 region: CASSLDFGVLTSGNTIYF. CDR3 bases: TGTGCCAGCAGCTTAGATTTTGGAGTGTTGACCTCTGGAAACACCATATATTTT.

The chain combines TRBV5-1 with TRBJ2-7; 7 bases agree with TRBD2. Germline V lookup: CDR1 SGHRS, CDR2 YFSETQ. The CDR3 has 14 amino acids. V lost 0 bases, J lost 3 bases, and 3 bases stayed unmatched. The CDR3 coding sequence is TGCGCCAGCAGCTTGGCCGGGACTAACTACGAGCAGTACTTC. Translation: CASSLAGTNYEQYF.

The chain uses TRBV24-1 and TRBJ2-3; 9 bases match TRBD1. V dropped 3 bases and J dropped 7; count of bases not matched to a gene: 10. This CDR3 region has 16 residues. The germline V gene encodes CDR1 KGHDR and CDR2 SFDVKD. The CDR3 DNA sequence: TGTGCCACCAGTGATGTGAGGACAGGGGACAAATATACGCAGTATTTT. Translated: CATSDVRTGDKYTQYF.

The V call is TRBV2, the J call TRBJ2-7; D unclear. V lost 10 bases to trimming and J lost 2 bases, with 9 bases between them. There are 11 residues in the CDR3. Germline V CDR1 and CDR2: SNHLY, FYNNEI. The CDR3 protein is CATGQAYEQYF. CDR3 sequence (DNA): TGTGCCACCGGGCAAGCCTACGAGCAGTACTTC.

This clonotype was found a few times. This rearrangement joins TRBV18 to TRBJ2-1; 7 nucleotides line up with TRBD2. This CDR3 comprises 15 residues. Germline-derived CDR1 and CDR2 are KGHSH and LQKENI. V was pared by 3 bases and J by 6 bases, with 8 bases of the junction left unmatched. The CDR3 DNA follows: TGTGCCAGCTCACCTGGGGCGGGAGCGGTCAATGAGCAGTTCTTC. It encodes CASSPGAGAVNEQFF.

The rearrangement links TRBV9 to TRBJ2-4; TRBD1 agrees at 8 bases. Germline values: CDR1 SGDLS, CDR2 YYNGEE. V shed 0 bases, J shed 4 bases, and the junction held 0 bases outside the gene matches. The CDR3 extends over 14 amino acids. CDR3 nucleotide sequence: TGTGCCAGCAGCGTAGACAGGGGGAAAAACATTCAGTACTTC. Its protein is CASSVDRGKNIQYF.

The rearrangement links TRBV19 to TRBJ2-1; possible D gene TRBD1, 6 bases. The CDR3 extends over 15 amino acids. The ends were cut back, 5 bases at V and 3 bases at J, with 14 bases in the middle. Germline values: CDR1 LNHDA, CDR2 SQIVND (reference sequence). The CDR3 DNA reads TGTGCCAGTAGTTCAGGACAGCTCCTCTACAATGAGCAGTTCTTC. This translates into CASSSGQLLYNEQFF. Supplemented by reference TRBV19 and TRBJ2-1, the full variable domain reads DGGITQSPKYLFRKEGQNVTLSCEQNLNHDAMYWYRQDPGQGLRLIYYSQIVNDFQKGDIAEGYSVSREKKESFPLTVTSAQKNPTAFYLCASSSGQLLYNEQFFGPGTRLTVL.

The V and J genes are TRBV28 and TRBJ2-5; 9 bases match TRBD1. The CDR3 consists of 16 residues. The ends lost 4 bases at V and 1 base at J; junction bases unmatched: 7. Germline V CDR1 and CDR2: MDHEN, SYDVKM. The CDR3 loop is CASSYLGTGFQETQYF. The CDR3 region has the DNA TGTGCCAGCAGTTACCTCGGGACAGGGTTCCAAGAGACCCAGTACTTC.

The chain uses TRBV14 and TRBJ2-2; 11 bases are shared with TRBD2. The germline CDR1 and CDR2 sequences are SGHDN and FVKESK. After removal of 4 bases from V and 0 bases from J, the junction contained 10 bases not matched to a gene. The CDR3 consists of 19 residues. The CDR3 spells CASSLQGRTSGSNTGELFF. The CDR3 bases are TGTGCCAGCAGCCTCCAAGGGCGGACTAGCGGGTCGAACACCGGGGAGCTGTTTTTT.

The CDR3 nucleotides read TGTGCCAGCAGTATACACGACGGACGTGGCTACACCTTC. It is translated as CASSIHDGRGYTF. The chain joins TRBV6-5 to TRBJ1-2; D uncertain. This CDR3 comprises 13 residues. Trimming cost V 5 bases and J 7 bases, with 14 bases left between them. CDR1 MNHEY and CDR2 SVGAGI come from the germline V gene.